The 29 T cell receptor beta chains in this list originate from one sample, sequenced in a study of T cells in Graves' hyperthyroidism and ophthalmopathy. Amplification targeted TCR beta CDR3 regions from RNA transcripts. The TCR CDR3 was amplified in a first-round RT-PCR using the HTBI primer set. TCRdb redid the calling of the multiplex PCR reads with MiXCR, one entry per CDR3 protein. The table has more than 350,000 distinct CDR3 sequences, roughly 15% seen once. Specimen: blood. The receptors derive from a woman aged 30 to 39 with Graves' ophthalmopathy.

This clonotype was counted only a few times. This clone may be a read error of a much larger clone one base away. The chain joins TRBV28 to TRBJ1-1; D remains ambiguous. The germline V gene encodes CDR1 MDHEN and CDR2 SYDVKM. V was shortened by 8 bases and J by 8 bases, with 18 bases between the two germline ends. The CDR3 extends over 13 amino acids. CDR3 region: CASGPFESREAFF. The CDR3, as DNA: TGTGCCAGCGGCCCGTTCGAGTCGCGGGAAGCTTTCTTT.

This chain connects TRBV20-1 to TRBJ2-3; either TRBD1 or TRBD2 may fit D (6 bases each). The germline V gene has CDR1 DFQATT and CDR2 SNEGSKA (reference sequence). Between the trimmed V and J ends, which lost 4 bases and 5 bases, there was a span of 22 bases. The CDR3 is 16 amino acids. DNA of the CDR3: TGCAGTGCTAAGGTTTCGTGGGGGGCAGATAGAGATACGCAGTATTTT. Translation: CSAKVSWGADRDTQYF.

In this sample, this clonotype turned up many times. This sequence joins TRBV20-1 and TRBJ1-5, with D unresolved. The germline V gene encodes CDR1 DFQATT and CDR2 SNEGSKA (reference sequence). The CDR3 runs 14 residues. V dropped 5 bases and J dropped 4 bases, with 15 bases sitting between them. CDR3 in DNA: TGCAGTGCTGACACCCTAGCCCAGAATCAGCCCCAGCATTTT. Its protein product is CSADTLAQNQPQHF.

This clonotype was observed a few times. This chain joins TRBV4-1 and TRBJ2-6; 7 nucleotides align to TRBD1. The CDR3 spans 18 residues. Germline V gene lookup returns CDR1 MGHRA and CDR2 YSYEKL. V was clipped by 5 bases and J by 0 bases; unmatched bases: 10. The CDR3 sequence: CASSGSTGLTSGANVLTF. The CDR3 DNA reads TGCGCCAGCAGCGGATCGACAGGGTTAACCTCTGGGGCCAACGTCCTGACTTTC.

Concerning this clonotype itself: A much larger clone sits a single nucleotide away, making a read error possible. Here the CDR3 omits its conserved ending phenylalanine or tryptophan, so a read error is the likely source. The J gene is TRBJ2-3, the V gene TRBV20-1, with 10 positions matching TRBD2. The CDR3 runs to 13 residues. Germline CDR1 and CDR2: DFQATT and SNEGSKA (reference sequence). V trimming: 6 bases; J trimming: 4 bases; junction bases outside the gene matches: 4. The CDR3 sequence is CSASGGAPDTQYV. The CDR3 nucleotides read TGCAGTGCCAGCGGGGGGGCGCCAGATACGCAGTATGTT.

V is TRBV5-8 and J is TRBJ2-1; D is uncertain. Germline V gene lookup returns CDR1 SGHTS and CDR2 YDEGEE. This CDR3 comprises 15 residues. Trimming stripped 0 bases from V and 2 bases from J, with 9 bases between. The CDR3 DNA reads as TGTGCCAGCAGCTTGGGCCAGGCAGCCTACAATGAGCAGTTCTTC. This codes for CASSLGQAAYNEQFF. Variable domain in full (rest from reference TRBV5-8 and TRBJ2-1): EAGVTQSPTHLIKTRGQQATLRCSPISGHTSVYWYQQALGLGLQFLLWYDEGEERNRGNFPPRFSGRQFPNYSSELNVNALELEDSALYLCASSLGQAAYNEQFFGPGTRLTVL.

This chain links TRBV24-1 with TRBJ2-5; no clear D. The CDR3 runs to 14 residues. V was trimmed by 3 bases and J by 2 bases, leaving 9 bases between them. The germline CDR1 and CDR2 sequences are KGHDR and SFDVKD. The CDR3 region is CATSDRKLQETQYF. The CDR3 nucleotides read TGTGCCACCAGTGATAGAAAACTACAAGAGACCCAGTACTTC.

CDR3: CASSLISGGATRNEQFF. The CDR3 DNA follows: TGCGCCAGCAGCTTGATTAGCGGGGGGGCCACGCGCAATGAGCAGTTCTTC. J is TRBJ2-1 and V is TRBV5-1, with TRBD2 matching 11 bases. CDR3 size: 17 residues. The V gene's germline CDR1 is SGHRS and CDR2 YFSETQ. Trimming cost V 1 base and J 6 bases; bases outside gene matches: 9.

This clonotype was recorded at least ten times. The V call is TRBV28, the J call TRBJ1-4, with D unresolved. CDR1 is MDHEN, CDR2 SYDVKM, per germline. This CDR3 comprises 16 residues. Trimming shortened V by 5 bases and J by 4 bases, and 17 bases separated the two germline ends. This chain's CDR3 is CASSLPRQSVNEKLFF. For the CDR3, the DNA is TGTGCCAGCAGTCTCCCCCGTCAGTCCGTTAATGAAAAACTGTTTTTT.

Concerning this clonotype itself: A much larger clone differs from this one at a single base, so this may be a read error. V gene TRBV12-3 or TRBV12-4 combines with J gene TRBJ1-5; D remains ambiguous. The V end lost 6 bases, the J end lost 3 bases, and 12 bases lay between the germline ends. This CDR3 is 14 amino acids long. CDR3 DNA: TGTGCCAGCAGCAGTGAGCTTTTCAATCAGCCCCAGCATTTT. Encoded protein: CASSSELFNQPQHF.

This chain connects TRBV11-2 to TRBJ2-1; TRBD2 matches 10 bases. This CDR3 spans 17 amino acids. Germline CDR1 and CDR2: SGHAT and FQNNGV. V lost 5 bases and J lost 0; bases outside the gene matches: 7. CDR3 in amino acids: CASSLGLAAHSYNEQFF. As DNA, the CDR3 is TGTGCCAGCAGCCTCGGACTAGCGGCTCACTCCTACAATGAGCAGTTCTTC.

Comment on this clonotype: An end of the junction differs from the germline gene, which may be a read error. The V gene is TRBV6-2 or TRBV6-3, the J gene TRBJ2-1, with 13 nucleotides matching TRBD2. The CDR3 extends over 20 amino acids. From germline, CDR1 is MNHEY and CDR2 SVGEGT. CDR3 residues: CASDTIRNLLAGGPYNGQFF. The CDR3 DNA is TGTGCCAGCGATACAATTCGCAATCTACTAGCGGGGGGGCCTTACAATGGGCAGTTCTTC.

This clonotype was observed at least ten times. V gene TRBV28 combines with J gene TRBJ2-4; TRBD2 agrees at 7 bases. CDR1 MDHEN and CDR2 SYDVKM come from the germline V gene. V shed 6 bases and J 6 bases; nucleotides not matched to a gene: 8. The CDR3 covers 14 residues. This chain's CDR3 is CASRGGLVGNIQYF. In nucleotides, the CDR3 is TGTGCCAGCAGGGGGGGGTTAGTGGGAAACATTCAGTACTTC.

This clonotype was observed many times. The rearrangement joins TRBV20-1 to TRBJ2-1; 11 bases fit TRBD1. Germline assignment: CDR1 DFQATT and CDR2 SNEGSKA (reference sequence). V was clipped by 6 bases and J by 8 bases; unmatched bases: 33. The CDR3 length is 22 residues. The chain's CDR3 is CSANPLTGTGGVTRGGGYEQFF. CDR3 coding DNA: TGCAGTGCCAACCCCTTGACCGGGACAGGGGGTGTAACGCGGGGGGGGGGCTATGAGCAGTTCTTC.

At least ten counts were recorded for this clonotype. The rearrangement links TRBV7-2 to TRBJ2-1; no clear D. Germline V gene lookup returns CDR1 SGHTA and CDR2 FQGNSA. V dropped 0 bases and J dropped 10 bases, with 22 bases sitting between them. The CDR3 is 17 residues long. The chain's CDR3 is CASSLASRLPTHREQFF. The CDR3 DNA reads TGTGCCAGCAGCTTAGCGTCGAGACTCCCAACCCATAGAGAGCAGTTCTTC.

This clonotype was seen at least ten times. The chain is built from TRBV11-2 and TRBJ2-6; D is perhaps TRBD1 or TRBD2 (5 bases each). The germline gives CDR1 SGHAT, CDR2 FQNNGV. The CDR3 totals 18 residues. The V gene lost 5 bases and the J gene lost 3 bases, with 20 bases spanning the gap. DNA for the CDR3: TGTGCCAGCAGCGCCCGTAAGAGGGGCCTTGGTGGGGCCAACGTCCTGACTTTC. It yields the protein CASSARKRGLGGANVLTF.

This clonotype was counted many times. The CDR3 loop reads CSALPGTGPPNTF. The CDR3 DNA reads as TGCAGTGCCCTCCCCGGGACAGGGCCGCCCAACACCTTC. The V and J genes are TRBV20-1 and TRBJ1-2; TRBD1 matches 9 bases. From germline, CDR1 is DFQATT and CDR2 SNEGSKA (reference sequence). There are 13 residues in the CDR3. With V trimmed by 6 bases and J by 12 bases, 14 bases remained unmatched.

A note on this clonotype: A read error may be the cause here, since a much bigger clone is one base away. V gene TRBV7-3 combines with J gene TRBJ2-3; 13 bases align to TRBD2. The CDR3 sequence is 17 residues long. Looked up from germline, CDR1 is SGHTA and CDR2 is FQGTGA. The CDR3, as DNA: TGCGCCAGCAGCCCGTTTACTAGCGGGGGGGCCCAGGATACGCAGTATTTT. Amino acids: CASSPFTSGGAQDTQYF.

This clonotype was observed a handful of times. The V and J genes are TRBV27 and TRBJ1-1, with a tentative D call TRBD1 (5 bases). This CDR3 is 18 amino acids long. The germline gives CDR1 MNHEY, CDR2 SMNVEV (reference sequence). V lost 6 bases, J lost 0 bases, and 23 bases lay in between. The CDR3 DNA sequence: TGTGCCAGCAGCCGAGTAAGGGGATCCGGGACGTTGAACACTGAAGCTTTCTTT. Its protein is CASSRVRGSGTLNTEAFF.

The V gene is TRBV20-1, the J gene TRBJ1-1; D might be TRBD1 (6 bases). The CDR3 is 14 amino acids. V was shortened by 5 bases and J by 5 bases, with 18 bases between the two germline ends. Germline V lookup: CDR1 DFQATT, CDR2 SNEGSKA (reference sequence). The CDR3 DNA is TGCAGTGCTGGGGAGGGACACCCAAGAACTGAAGCTTTCTTT. Encoded protein: CSAGEGHPRTEAFF.

This clonotype was detected ten times or more. This rearrangement joins TRBV18 to TRBJ2-3; D tentatively reads TRBD1 or TRBD2 (5 bases each). The V gene lost 0 bases and the J gene lost 2 bases, with 6 bases spanning the gap. From germline, CDR1 is KGHSH and CDR2 LQKENI. The CDR3 runs to 14 residues. The CDR3 DNA follows: TGTGCCAGCTCACCACCGGGGGACACAGATACGCAGTATTTT. Translating gives CASSPPGDTDTQYF.

The sample holds many counts of this clonotype. V gene TRBV28 combines with J gene TRBJ2-1; D might be TRBD1 (5 bases). The CDR3 is 16 amino acids. The V end lost 5 bases, the J end lost 0 bases, and 14 bases lay between the germline ends. Germline CDR1 reads MDHEN; CDR2 reads SYDVKM. The CDR3 spells CASSALGPSSYNEQFF. Here the CDR3 DNA reads TGTGCCAGCAGTGCCCTGGGGCCAAGCTCCTACAATGAGCAGTTCTTC.

This clonotype was seen ten or more times. The chain carries TRBV11-1 and TRBJ2-3, with 8 bases aligning to TRBD2. The CDR3 is made up of 17 amino acids. In germline, CDR1 is SGHAT, CDR2 FQDESV (reference sequence). J gave up 5 bases and V 5 bases, and 15 bases lay outside the gene matches. CDR3 sequence: CASSTRTGGTFGDTQYF. CDR3 coding DNA: TGTGCCAGCAGCACGAGGACGGGGGGGACTTTTGGAGATACGCAGTATTTT. The whole variable domain, filled in from reference TRBV11-1 and TRBJ2-3, reads EAEVAQSPRYKITEKSQAVAFWCDPISGHATLYWYRQILGQGPELLVQFQDESVVDDSQLPKDRFSAERLKGVDSTLKIQPAELGDSAMYLCASSTRTGGTFGDTQYFGPGTRLTVL.

V gene TRBV13 combines with J gene TRBJ2-1; 9 nucleotides agree with TRBD2. This CDR3 spans 16 amino acids. V lost 2 bases, J lost 5 bases, and 7 bases stayed unmatched. From germline, CDR1 is PRHDT and CDR2 FYEKMQ (reference sequence). The CDR3 sequence: CASSLNPSGVNNEQFF. The CDR3 DNA sequence: TGTGCCAGCAGCTTAAATCCTAGCGGGGTTAACAATGAGCAGTTCTTC.

This clonotype has just a few counts. This chain joins TRBV11-3 and TRBJ1-6; 7 bases are a match to TRBD1. The CDR3 has 16 residues. Germline CDR1 is SGHNT and CDR2 is YENEEA. V shed 5 bases and J 5 bases; nucleotides not matched to a gene: 9. CDR3 sequence: CASSQTAGTDNSPLHF. The CDR3 bases are TGTGCCAGCAGCCAAACTGCCGGGACAGATAATTCACCCCTCCACTTT.

The chain employs TRBV7-3 and TRBJ2-3; TRBD2 aligns across 12 bases. CDR1 is SGHTA and CDR2 is FQGTGA in the germline V gene. This CDR3 comprises 20 residues. V lost 0 bases to trimming and J lost 0 bases; unmatched junction nucleotides: 10. The DNA of the CDR3 is TGTGCCAGCAGCTTAACCACGGCACGGACTAGCGGGGTTAGCACAGATACGCAGTATTTT. As protein: CASSLTTARTSGVSTDTQYF.

In the case of this clonotype: This may come from a read error, since a much larger clone is one base off. The chain employs TRBV12-3 or TRBV12-4 and TRBJ2-1; D gene uncertain. The CDR3 covers 14 residues. The CDR3 spells CACSFGSDYNEQFF. DNA of the CDR3: TGTGCCTGCAGTTTCGGGTCAGACTACAATGAGCAGTTCTTC.

This clonotype showed up many times. The chain couples TRBV27 to TRBJ1-5; a weak D match, TRBD1 (6 bases). CDR3 length: 15 amino acids. CDR1 is MNHEY and CDR2 is SMNVEV in the germline V gene (reference sequence). The germline V and J ends were trimmed by 2 bases and 7 bases, with 15 bases remaining between them. DNA of the CDR3: TGTGCCAGCAGTTTACAGGGGCAGAGGGGGCAGCCCCAGCATTTT. It codes for CASSLQGQRGQPQHF.

The chain uses TRBV9 and TRBJ2-1, with 7 positions matching TRBD1. Unmatched junction bases numbered 3, after V lost 0 bases and J lost 3 bases. The CDR3 loop spans 15 amino acids. CDR1 SGDLS and CDR2 YYNGEE come from the germline V gene. In DNA form, the CDR3 reads TGTGCCAGCAGCGTAGGAGGGACAGACTACAATGAGCAGTTCTTC. Translated, it gives CASSVGGTDYNEQFF.